A single sample is the source of the 11 T cell receptor beta chains below, sequenced in a study of CD8 T cells in ankylosing spondylitis. TCRdb processed the 5' RACE reads anew with MiXCR; each CDR3 protein has one entry. This table holds 300,000 to 350,000 distinct CDR3 sequences, roughly 11% found once. The material sequenced was blood, either unsorted or a sorted T cell fraction (not recorded which). The receptors come from a female donor with ankylosing spondylitis or in good health (not recorded which).

This clonotype was seen repeatedly, ten times or more. The chain employs TRBV21-1 and TRBJ2-7. TRBV21-1 is annotated as a pseudogene. The CDR3 runs to 14 residues. CDR3 residues: CASSNEGHSYEQYF. CDR3 nucleotide sequence: TGTGCCAGCAGCAATGAAGGCCACTCCTACGAGCAGTACTTC.

This clonotype was found many times. This chain uses TRBV5-1 with TRBJ1-4; no definite D call. With 4 bases removed from V and 8 bases from J, the gap between germline ends came to 21 bases. Germline V gene sequence: CDR1 SGHRS, CDR2 YFSETQ. This CDR3 has 16 residues. The CDR3 region has the DNA TGCGCCAGCAGCCCGGACCCCCCGATTGCAGAGGAAAAACTGTTTTTT. This gives the protein CASSPDPPIAEEKLFF.

The chain uses TRBV27 and TRBJ2-3; D remains unclear. The CDR3 contains 13 residues. Per the germline V gene, CDR1 is MNHEY and CDR2 is SMNVEV (reference sequence). Trimming removed 6 bases from V and 1 base from J, with 8 bases in between. CDR3 bases: TGTGCCAGCAGGAGGATTCGCACAGATACGCAGTATTTT. Translating gives CASRRIRTDTQYF.

This clonotype was counted at least ten times. The V and J genes are TRBV5-1 and TRBJ2-2; 10 nucleotides align to TRBD1. The junction had 7 bases not matched to a gene; V was cut back by 4 bases and J by 7 bases. The V gene's germline CDR1 is SGHRS and CDR2 YFSETQ. This CDR3 has 15 residues. The CDR3 reads CASSPGQGIGGELFF. The CDR3 DNA is TGCGCCAGCAGCCCGGGACAGGGGATCGGCGGGGAGCTGTTTTTT.

V and J are TRBV10-3 and TRBJ2-6, with TRBD2 matching 7 bases. The CDR3 covers 17 residues. Trimming cost V 0 bases and J 0 bases; bases outside gene matches: 2. Germline-derived CDR1 and CDR2 are ENHRY and SYGVKD. The CDR3 nucleotides read TGTGCCATCAGTGAGTCGATAGCGGGCTCTGGGGCCAACGTCCTGACTTTC. This codes for CAISESIAGSGANVLTF.

There are many counts of this clonotype. The gene calls are TRBV29-1 and TRBJ1-5; D is unclear. Trimming stripped 4 bases from V and 3 bases from J, with 10 bases between. Germline-derived CDR1 and CDR2 are SQVTM and ANQGSEA. The CDR3 has 13 amino acids. CDR3 protein: CSVAWATNQPQHF. CDR3 DNA: TGCAGCGTTGCATGGGCCACCAATCAGCCCCAGCATTTT.

In its sample, this clonotype was seen a few times. The chain is built from TRBV20-1 and TRBJ1-5; D is undetermined. This CDR3 comprises 14 residues. Germline V CDR1 and CDR2: DFQATT, SNEGSKA (reference sequence). V was shortened by 2 bases and J by 0 bases, with 8 bases between the two germline ends. CDR3 nucleotides: TGCAGTGCTAGATCCGGTCCTAGCAATCAGCCCCAGCATTTT. Protein product: CSARSGPSNQPQHF.

This clonotype has at least ten counts. V gene TRBV5-1 combines with J gene TRBJ1-3, with D maybe TRBD1 (5 bases). Germline V CDR1 and CDR2: SGHRS, YFSETQ. Trimming shortened V by 0 bases and J by 4 bases, and 8 bases separated the two germline ends. The CDR3 has 14 residues. For the CDR3, the DNA is TGCGCCAGCAGCTTGGCAGGGACCGGAAACACCATATATTTT. It yields the protein CASSLAGTGNTIYF.

The table lists this clonotype with many counts. V gene TRBV12-3 or TRBV12-4 combines with J gene TRBJ2-5; 9 bases match TRBD1. Losses at the gene ends were 1 base for V and 6 bases for J; bases not matched to a gene: 6. The CDR3 length is 15 residues. The CDR3 is CASSLEGQGKKTQYF. CDR3 bases: TGTGCCAGCAGTTTAGAAGGACAGGGGAAAAAGACCCAGTACTTC.

This clonotype occurred a few times. V gene TRBV5-1 combines with J gene TRBJ2-7, with no clear D. V was clipped by 0 bases and J by 3 bases, with 10 bases between them. The CDR3 is 14 residues long. Germline CDR1 SGHRS, CDR2 YFSETQ. The DNA of the CDR3 is TGCGCCAGCAGCTTGGTATCAGAACTCTACGAGCAGTACTTC. Residues: CASSLVSELYEQYF.

This clonotype has more than one count but fewer than ten. The J gene is TRBJ2-5, the V gene TRBV20-1; possible D gene TRBD1, 5 bases. V dropped 0 bases and J dropped 4 bases, with 21 bases sitting between them. Germline V gives CDR1 DFQATT, CDR2 SNEGSKA (reference sequence). This CDR3 has 17 residues. The CDR3 coding sequence is TGCAGTGCTAGAGATCAAAGGGGAAACGACCCCCGAGAGACCCAGTACTTC. Protein sequence: CSARDQRGNDPRETQYF.